This T cell receptor beta chain was identified during a study of cytomegalovirus exposure and HLA in healthy donors. Researchers ran the PCR with 60 Vbeta and 13 Jbeta primers. Sequencing was performed with immunoSEQ multiplex PCR; in TCRdb, only in-frame clones are kept and a portion is missing. The sample includes 150,000 to 200,000 clones, approximately 71% of them seen just once. The source of this sequence is a male donor in good health and CMV-seronegative. Sequenced: PBMCs.

The CDR3, as DNA: TGTGCCAGCAGTCAGGCAAGATGGTTGAGTGAAAAACTGTTTTTT. This translates into CASSQARWLSEKLFF. The chain has TRBV6-5 and TRBJ1-4; no clear D gene. The CDR3 totals 15 residues. Per the germline V gene, CDR1 is MNHEY and CDR2 is SVGAGI. Trimming left V 5 bases short and J 7 bases short, with 17 bases between.